This record concerns one TCR beta chain sequence. The repertoire was sequenced with immunoSEQ multiplex PCR; TCRdb's copy has only in-frame clones and lacks some. The data hold a few hundred thousand clones, with about nine tenths observed a single time. This sample is drawn from a study of cytomegalovirus exposure and HLA in healthy donors. Specimen: PBMCs. The clonotype was recovered from a woman under 30 in good health and CMV-seronegative.

The CDR3 DNA reads as TGTGCCATCAGTGGCGGGGGTGTCACCATATATTTT. Its translation: CAISGGGVTIYF. The J gene is TRBJ1-3, the V gene TRBV10-3; a weak D match, TRBD1 (5 bases). Between the trimmed V and J ends, which lost 4 bases and 9 bases, there was a span of 10 bases. CDR3 length: 12 residues. The V gene's germline CDR1 is ENHRY and CDR2 SYGVKD.